One and the same sample provided the 27 T cell receptor beta chains below, sequenced in a study of T cell changes during pregnancy in multiple sclerosis. The protocol was immunoSEQ multiplex PCR, while the TCRdb copy is restricted to in-frame clones and leaves out a portion. This table has 55,000 to 65,000 clones, about nine tenths appearing once. Sequences were derived from peripheral blood, sampled in the second trimester of pregnancy. Receptors originate from a female donor with multiple sclerosis, enrolled in a pregnancy study.

The chain links TRBV5-6 to TRBJ1-1; D remains ambiguous. The V and J ends lost 3 bases and 7 bases respectively, with 10 bases between them. Germline CDR1 is SGHDT and CDR2 is YYEEEE. The CDR3 length is 12 residues. CDR3: CASSWRISEAFF. Here the CDR3 DNA reads TGTGCCAGCAGCTGGAGGATAAGTGAAGCTTTCTTT. Variable domain in full (rest from reference TRBV5-6 and TRBJ1-1): DAGVTQSPTHLIKTRGQQVTLRCSPKSGHDTVSWYQQALGQGPQFIFQYYEEEERQRGNFPDRFSGHQFPNYSSELNVNALLLGDSALYLCASSWRISEAFFGQGTRLTVV.

On this clone: The same CDR3 can be traced to other DNA sequences in this sample. V and J are TRBV28 and TRBJ2-1; D unresolved. CDR3 length: 12 residues. Germline loops: CDR1 MDHEN, CDR2 SYDVKM. V was shortened by 2 bases and J by 5 bases, with 4 bases between the two germline ends. The CDR3 reads CASSLTDNEQFF. CDR3 DNA sequence: TGTGCCAGCAGTTTAACGGACAATGAGCAGTTCTTC.

V gene TRBV25-1 combines with J gene TRBJ2-7; 11 bases map to TRBD2. Germline V lookup: CDR1 MGHDK, CDR2 SYGVNS. Losses at the gene ends were 4 bases for V and 8 bases for J; bases not matched to a gene: 4. CDR3 length: 13 residues. The CDR3 nucleotides are TGTGCCAGCAGTGTAGCGGGAGGGCCTCAGCAGTACTTC. Translating gives CASSVAGGPQQYF.

This chain joins TRBV7-9 and TRBJ2-2, with 7 bases aligning to TRBD1. This CDR3 contains 17 residues. After removal of 5 bases from V and 3 bases from J, the junction contained 12 bases not matched to a gene. From germline, CDR1 is SEHNR and CDR2 FQNEAQ (reference sequence). DNA for the CDR3: TGTGCCAGCAGCCCAATCAGGGGGATAAGTTACACCGGGGAGCTGTTTTTT. As protein: CASSPIRGISYTGELFF.

V usage is TRBV28 and J usage is TRBJ2-5, with a possible D match to TRBD1 (6 bases). CDR3 length: 17 residues. The V end lost 5 bases, the J end lost 5 bases, and 24 bases lay between the germline ends. Germline V gene sequence: CDR1 MDHEN, CDR2 SYDVKM. CDR3: CASSPSQGSFGRETQYF. As DNA, the CDR3 is TGTGCCAGCAGTCCTTCCCAGGGGTCGTTTGGAAGGGAGACCCAGTACTTC.

The gene calls are TRBV7-9 and TRBJ2-7; the match to TRBD1 covers 7 bases. CDR1 SEHNR and CDR2 FQNEAQ come from the germline V gene (reference sequence). V was pared by 5 bases and J by 2 bases, with 6 bases of the junction left unmatched. The CDR3 totals 14 residues. This chain's CDR3 is CASSPDRVTYEQYF. The CDR3, as DNA: TGTGCCAGCAGCCCCGACAGGGTGACCTACGAGCAGTACTTC. Using reference TRBV7-9 and TRBJ2-7 for the parts outside the CDR3, the full variable domain is DTGVSQNPRHKITKRGQNVTFRCDPISEHNRLYWYRQTLGQGPEFLTYFQNEAQLEKSRLLSDRFSAERPKGSFSTLEIQRTEQGDSAMYLCASSPDRVTYEQYFGPGTRLTVT.

This chain uses TRBV7-9 with TRBJ2-7; a weak D match, TRBD2 (6 bases). Germline V gene lookup returns CDR1 SEHNR and CDR2 FQNEAQ (reference sequence). Trimming pared 5 bases from V and 3 bases from J, leaving 8 bases between. The CDR3 contains 12 residues. The CDR3 sequence: CASSPGGYEQYF. CDR3 coding DNA: TGTGCCAGCAGCCCCGGGGGCTACGAGCAGTACTTC.

The chain employs TRBV9 and TRBJ2-7; D is perhaps TRBD1 (5 bases). CDR1 is SGDLS and CDR2 is YYNGEE in the germline V gene. V shed 0 bases and J shed 3 bases, with 10 bases lying between them. CDR3 length equals 14 residues. CDR3 coding DNA: TGTGCCAGCAGCGTAGACAGGATGGGCTACGAGCAGTACTTC. It yields the protein CASSVDRMGYEQYF.

The J gene is TRBJ1-4, the V gene TRBV4-2, with 12 bases aligning to TRBD1. The CDR3 length is 16 residues. Germline V gene lookup returns CDR1 LGHNA and CDR2 YNFKEQ. Unmatched junction bases numbered 3, after V lost 0 bases and J lost 7 bases. The DNA for the CDR3 is TGTGCCAGCAGCCAAGATCCGGGACAGGGGGCTGAAAAACTGTTTTTT. It specifies CASSQDPGQGAEKLFF.

V and J are TRBV5-6 and TRBJ2-3; 9 bases align to TRBD1. With 2 bases clipped from V and 4 bases from J, the junction kept 8 bases outside the gene matches. CDR1 and CDR2 from the germline V gene are SGHDT and YYEEEE. There are 16 residues in the CDR3. The CDR3 DNA reads TGTGCCAGCAGCTTTCGTTTGGGACAGGGTGCAGATACGCAGTATTTT. Translated: CASSFRLGQGADTQYF.

The chain employs TRBV19 and TRBJ2-3; D gene unclear. Germline values: CDR1 LNHDA, CDR2 SQIVND (reference sequence). The V end was cut by 3 bases, the J end by 0 bases, with 10 bases between. This CDR3 region has 15 residues. CDR3 nucleotides: TGTGCCAGTAGTATGGGCAGGAAAAGCACAGATACGCAGTATTTT. Translating gives CASSMGRKSTDTQYF. The full variable domain, completed using reference TRBV19 and TRBJ2-3, is DGGITQSPKYLFRKEGQNVTLSCEQNLNHDAMYWYRQDPGQGLRLIYYSQIVNDFQKGDIAEGYSVSREKKESFPLTVTSAQKNPTAFYLCASSMGRKSTDTQYFGPGTRLTVL.

The chain combines TRBV19 with TRBJ2-1, with 9 bases aligning to TRBD1. Looked up from germline, CDR1 is LNHDA and CDR2 is SQIVND (reference sequence). The CDR3 contains 14 residues. With V trimmed by 6 bases and J by 7 bases, 7 bases remained unmatched. This CDR3 reads CASRQQGALNEQFF. The DNA for the CDR3 is TGTGCCAGTAGGCAACAGGGGGCCCTTAATGAGCAGTTCTTC.

The chain couples TRBV10-3 to TRBJ2-2; D possibly corresponds to TRBD2 (6 bases). Trimming stripped 6 bases from V and 13 bases from J, with 21 bases between. Germline CDR1 ENHRY, CDR2 SYGVKD. The CDR3 consists of 14 residues. The CDR3 spells CAISPEGSVVGLFF. The DNA for the CDR3 is TGTGCCATCAGCCCGGAGGGGAGTGTCGTAGGGCTGTTTTTT.

J is TRBJ2-7 and V is TRBV2; 10 bases are a match to TRBD1. The CDR3 sequence is 13 residues long. J gave up 3 bases and V 4 bases, and 0 bases lay outside the gene matches. The germline gives CDR1 SNHLY, CDR2 FYNNEI. The CDR3 region has the DNA TGTGCCAGCAGTGGGGACAGGGGCTACGAGCAGTACTTC. This codes for CASSGDRGYEQYF.

V gene TRBV11-3 combines with J gene TRBJ2-1; 12 positions agree with TRBD2. V dropped 5 bases and J dropped 5; count of bases not matched to a gene: 4. This CDR3 contains 15 residues. In germline, CDR1 is SGHNT, CDR2 YENEEA. For the CDR3, the DNA is TGTGCCAGCAGCACCGGACTAGCGGGAAACAATGAGCAGTTCTTC. This encodes CASSTGLAGNNEQFF. Using reference TRBV11-3 and TRBJ2-1 for the parts outside the CDR3, the full variable domain is EAGVVQSPRYKIIEKKQPVAFWCNPISGHNTLYWYLQNLGQGPELLIRYENEEAVDDSQLPKDRFSAERLKGVDSTLKIQPAELGDSAVYLCASSTGLAGNNEQFFGPGTRLTVL.

The CDR3, as DNA: TGCGCCAGCAGCGCCGCCGCCGCCGGGACTAGGGCCCACGAGCAGTACTTC. Translation: CASSAAAAGTRAHEQYF. The chain combines TRBV5-1 with TRBJ2-7; the match to TRBD2 covers 8 bases. The CDR3 covers 17 residues. In germline, CDR1 is SGHRS, CDR2 YFSETQ. V lost 4 bases and J lost 5; bases outside the gene matches: 17.

The chain carries TRBV2 and TRBJ1-4; D is perhaps TRBD1 (5 bases). The CDR3 is 12 amino acids. Germline CDR1 is SNHLY and CDR2 is FYNNEI. Trimming took 3 bases from V and 8 from J, leaving 7 bases between them. In nucleotides, the CDR3 is TGTGCCAGCAGTGATGGGGGGGAAAAACTGTTTTTT. This encodes CASSDGGEKLFF. The whole variable domain, remainder taken from reference TRBV2 and TRBJ1-4, is EPEVTQTPSHQVTQMGQEVILRCVPISNHLYFYWYRQILGQKVEFLVSFYNNEISEKSEIFDDQFSVERPDGSNFTLKIRSTKLEDSAMYFCASSDGGEKLFFGSGTQLSVL.

The chain employs TRBV5-5 and TRBJ1-2; TRBD1 might be the D (6 bases). The ends were cut back, 1 base at V and 7 bases at J, with 14 bases in the middle. This CDR3 comprises 14 residues. CDR1 SGHKS and CDR2 YYEKEE come from the germline V gene (reference sequence). The CDR3 spells CASSLRGGYSGYTF. The CDR3 coding sequence is TGTGCCAGCAGCTTGAGAGGGGGTTATAGTGGCTACACCTTC.

This clone was seen a handful of times. This chain uses TRBV5-1 with TRBJ2-5; weak D call: TRBD1 (5 bases). Germline CDR1 is SGHRS and CDR2 is YFSETQ. The CDR3 consists of 15 residues. V lost 2 bases and J 7 bases, leaving 18 bases between the germline ends. The CDR3 reads CASSLGDRTVGTQYF. Written as DNA, the CDR3 is TGCGCCAGCAGCTTAGGGGATCGAACGGTAGGGACCCAGTACTTC.

This sequence joins TRBV6-1 and TRBJ1-1; maybe TRBD1 (5 bases). Germline CDR1 and CDR2: MNHNS and SASEGT. The ends were cut back, 2 bases at V and 3 bases at J, with 7 bases in the middle. The CDR3 length is 13 residues. The chain's CDR3 is CASSELGDTEAFF. Written as DNA, the CDR3 is TGTGCCAGCAGTGAATTAGGGGACACTGAAGCTTTCTTT.

The chain uses TRBV7-9 and TRBJ1-4, with a possible D match to TRBD1 (6 bases). V lost 5 bases and J lost 5, with 15 bases in between. The CDR3 has 15 amino acids. The germline CDR1 and CDR2 sequences are SEHNR and FQNEAQ (reference sequence). CDR3 protein: CASSNARDINEKLFF. The DNA for the CDR3 is TGTGCCAGCAGCAACGCCCGGGACATAAATGAAAAACTGTTTTTT.

This chain uses TRBV7-9 with TRBJ1-1, with 11 bases matching TRBD1. V was pared by 4 bases and J by 5 bases, with 6 bases of the junction left unmatched. There are 15 residues in the CDR3. Per germline, CDR1 SEHNR and CDR2 FQNEAQ (reference sequence). The CDR3, as DNA: TGTGCCAGCAGCTCCGGACAGGGGGCGGAAACTGAAGCTTTCTTT. The encoded protein is CASSSGQGAETEAFF.

This clone was seen a handful of times. V is TRBV10-3 and J is TRBJ1-5; D is possibly TRBD1 (5 bases). Germline CDR1 ENHRY, CDR2 SYGVKD. The CDR3 totals 14 residues. The V gene lost 4 bases and the J gene lost 9 bases, with 16 bases spanning the gap. CDR3 sequence (DNA): TGTGCCATCAGTGTTTCAGGGTATGGGTCGCCCCAGCATTTT. It is translated as CAISVSGYGSPQHF.

The chain is built from TRBV10-3 and TRBJ2-3; 7 nucleotides line up with TRBD1. Germline CDR1 ENHRY, CDR2 SYGVKD. Unmatched junction bases numbered 2, after V lost 9 bases and J lost 2 bases. CDR3 length: 12 residues. The CDR3 here is CAIQGSTDTQYF. For the CDR3, the DNA is TGTGCCATACAGGGGTCCACAGATACGCAGTATTTT.

This rearrangement joins TRBV9 to TRBJ2-3; 8 bases line up with TRBD2. Germline V gives CDR1 SGDLS, CDR2 YYNGEE. CDR3 length equals 14 residues. V lost 3 bases and J lost 0; bases outside the gene matches: 0. The CDR3 loop reads CASSGTSSTDTQYF. CDR3 coding DNA: TGTGCCAGCAGCGGGACTAGCAGCACAGATACGCAGTATTTT.

The V call is TRBV6-5, the J call TRBJ2-4; D possibly corresponds to TRBD2 (5 bases). The CDR3 has 15 residues. The V gene lost 0 bases and the J gene lost 8 bases, with 14 bases spanning the gap. The germline V gene has CDR1 MNHEY and CDR2 SVGAGI. The CDR3 reads CASSYSPGLGDIQYF. CDR3 coding DNA: TGTGCCAGCAGTTACTCTCCAGGACTGGGAGACATTCAGTACTTC.

This clone was found once. The rearrangement joins TRBV19 to TRBJ1-2; 7 nucleotides line up with TRBD1. The CDR3 is 13 residues long. Germline CDR1 LNHDA, CDR2 SQIVND (reference sequence). V dropped 6 bases and J dropped 2; count of bases not matched to a gene: 3. The CDR3 nucleotides read TGTGCCAGTAGAGCACAGGGGAACTATGGCTACACCTTC. It is translated as CASRAQGNYGYTF.